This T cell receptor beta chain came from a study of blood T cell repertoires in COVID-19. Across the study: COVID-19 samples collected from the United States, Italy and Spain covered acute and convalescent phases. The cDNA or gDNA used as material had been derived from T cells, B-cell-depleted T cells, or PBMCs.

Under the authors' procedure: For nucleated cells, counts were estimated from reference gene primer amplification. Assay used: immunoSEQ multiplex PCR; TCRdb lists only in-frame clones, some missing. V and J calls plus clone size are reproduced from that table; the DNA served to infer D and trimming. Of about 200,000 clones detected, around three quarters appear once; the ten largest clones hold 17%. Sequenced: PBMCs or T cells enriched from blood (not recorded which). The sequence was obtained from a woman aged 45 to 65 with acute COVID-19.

As DNA, the CDR3 is TGCGCCAGCAGCGCTACATTAATGACAAATCAGCCCCAGCATTTT. It yields the protein CASSATLMTNQPQHF. This chain links TRBV4-1 with TRBJ1-5; D ambiguous. CDR3 size: 15 residues. V was shortened by 5 bases and J by 4 bases, with 15 bases between the two germline ends. Germline CDR1 reads MGHRA; CDR2 reads YSYEKL.